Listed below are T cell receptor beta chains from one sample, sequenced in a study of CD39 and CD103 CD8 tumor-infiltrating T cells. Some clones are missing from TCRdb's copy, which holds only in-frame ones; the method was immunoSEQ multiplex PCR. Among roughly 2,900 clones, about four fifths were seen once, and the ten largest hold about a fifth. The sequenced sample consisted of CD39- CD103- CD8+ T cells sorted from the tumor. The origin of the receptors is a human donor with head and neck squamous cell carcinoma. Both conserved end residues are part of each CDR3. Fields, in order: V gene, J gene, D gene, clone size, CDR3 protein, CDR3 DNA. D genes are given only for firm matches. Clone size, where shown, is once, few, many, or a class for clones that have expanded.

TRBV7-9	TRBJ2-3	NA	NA	CASSQPGSGTDTQYF	TGTGCCAGCAGCCAACCGGGGTCGGGCACAGATACGCAGTATTTT
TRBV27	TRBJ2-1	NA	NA	CASSWGDSYNEQFF	TGTGCCAGCAGTTGGGGGGATTCCTACAATGAGCAGTTCTTC
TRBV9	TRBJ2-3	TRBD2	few	CASSVASGGTDTQYF	TGTGCCAGCAGCGTAGCTAGCGGGGGCACAGATACGCAGTATTTT
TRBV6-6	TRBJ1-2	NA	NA	CASSYSDPGKGHGYTF	TGTGCCAGCAGTTACTCTGATCCGGGGAAAGGGCATGGCTACACCTTC
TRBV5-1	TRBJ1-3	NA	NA	CASSVAGTGNTIYF	TGCGCCAGCAGCGTCGCAGGGACTGGAAACACCATATATTTT
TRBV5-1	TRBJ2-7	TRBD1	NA	CASSLVGTGLYEQYF	TGCGCCAGCAGCTTGGTTGGGACAGGGCTCTACGAGCAGTACTTC
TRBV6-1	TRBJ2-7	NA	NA	CASSEGWASSYEQYF	TGTGCCAGCAGTGAAGGATGGGCAAGCTCCTACGAGCAGTACTTC
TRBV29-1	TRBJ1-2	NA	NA	CSVEGRLYGYTF	TGCAGCGTTGAAGGGCGACTCTATGGCTACACCTTC
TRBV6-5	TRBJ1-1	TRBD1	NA	CASSYSGTGANTEAFF	TGTGCCAGCAGTTACTCGGGGACAGGGGCCAACACTGAAGCTTTCTTT
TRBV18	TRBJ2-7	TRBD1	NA	CASSPSSGDSQPGEQYF	TGTGCCAGCTCACCGAGCAGTGGGGACAGCCAGCCAGGCGAGCAGTACTTC
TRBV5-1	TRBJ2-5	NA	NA	CASGEETQYF	TGCGCCAGCGGAGAAGAGACCCAGTACTTC
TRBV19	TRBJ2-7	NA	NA	CASRGQFSYEQYF	TGTGCCAGTAGAGGACAGTTTTCCTACGAGCAGTACTTC
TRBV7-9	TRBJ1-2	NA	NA	CASSSLTPVDYGYTF	TGTGCCAGCAGCTCTTTGACACCTGTGGACTATGGCTACACCTTC